This T cell receptor beta chain was obtained from a study of T cell responses to AZD1222 COVID-19 vaccine. Libraries were prepared by immunoSEQ multiplex PCR; TCRdb keeps only in-frame clonotypes and omits some of them. The table includes over 150,000 clones, around 88% detected once. Of note for this clone: Its antigen is unknown.

Study-wide results and limits: It was only after the peak T cell response that any repertoires were sampled. Spike-specific TCR breadth and depth rose after two AZD1222 doses.

This CDR3 contains 14 residues. CDR1 and CDR2 (germline): DFQATT, SNEGSKA (reference sequence). Trimming took off 3 bases at V and 9 bases at J, with 15 bases between the two ends. The material was peripheral blood, obtained 28 days after the second AZD1222 dose. This chain uses TRBV20-1 with TRBJ1-6, with unresolved D. The origin of this receptor is an adult who received the AZD1222 COVID-19 vaccine. The CDR3 sequence is CSASDFAGGSPLHF. For the CDR3, the DNA is TGCAGTGCTAGTGATTTTGCCGGAGGTTCACCCCTCCACTTT.